The entry below describes one T cell receptor gamma chain. The antigen this receptor binds is unknown. Base-call qualities are not available, and no considerably larger clone is one nucleotide away. Thymic samples were depleted of alphabeta T cells, then CD3+ TCRVdelta1+ TCRVdelta2- thymocytes were FACS-sorted. The purity of the sorted Vdelta1+ thymocytes fell between roughly 97% and 99.6%. Thymic specimens came from several paediatric patients undergoing corrective cardiac surgery, aged from roughly 5 days to 15 months. Thymic tissue was dispersed and mononuclear cells isolated on a Histopaque-1077 density gradient. The staining antibodies were anti-TCRVdelta1 clone TS8.2, anti-TCRVdelta2 clone B6, anti-CD3 clone HIT3a and anti-TCRalphabeta clone IP26. RNA extraction was performed with the RNeasy mini kit, and reverse transcription was done with Superscript III. To generate the CDR3 amplicons, a multiplex PCR was run using pooled V-gene forward primers together with a constant-region reverse primer that carried Illumina adaptor overhangs. Amplicons were gel-purified, then indexed with Nextera index primers over about 8 extra PCR cycles and purified with AMPure XP beads. Sequencing of the libraries was done on an Illumina MiSeq using paired-end 250 bp reads, dual indexing and an approximately 22% PhiX spike-in. The source study handled its data this way. Reads were quality checked with FastQC, and TRG read pairs were merged with ea-utils fastq-join. IMGT/HighV-QUEST was used to annotate the sequences, only productive sequences with an unambiguous V-gene assignment were kept, and clonotypes were defined as sequences sharing an identical CDR3 sequence. For downstream analysis, the tools were VDJtools 1.1.1, tcR 2.2.3, Treemap and vegan Shannon diversity in R 3.4.4. TCRdb reprocessed the public reads with the caller CATT; rows with the same DNA were merged afterwards. The V and J calls, along with clone size, are taken from TCRdb and not from the paper's own processing. Present in this sample are over 25,000 gamma-chain clones, around a fifth of which were seen just once. In total, the top ten clones hold approximately 1.9% of the sample.

This sample stems from a study of Vδ1+ human thymocytes (dated by TCRdb to about 2018). About the study as a whole: As a data resource, the study described the mRNA-level TRG and TRD CDR3 repertoires found in highly purified Vdelta1+ thymocytes taken from young children. Validation of the multiplex-based CDR3 amplicon strategy against 5'RACE-based CDR3 amplicon generation methods had been performed previously. The investigation overall reported the following: Numerous TRG clonotypes were shared among donors (up to roughly 6.9x10^3), while TRD repertoires were essentially private (a maximum of 116 shared). Because no clustering by age or sex was observed, donors were not stratified by these variables in the analyses. In contrast to oligoclonal peripheral blood repertoires, thymic TRG and TRD repertoires appeared to be highly polyclonal with Gaussian CDR3 length distributions. Because unexpected Vdelta2 sequences could lead to misinterpretation of bulk repertoire data, the authors recommended using highly purified populations and single-cell validation. Despite high sort purity, about 21% of thymic TRD sequences were Vdelta2 (and few Vdelta3), unlike peripheral blood Vdelta1+ controls.

The CDR3, from cysteine to phenylalanine, totals 13 residues. The kept DNA is CDR3 alone, 39 bases in frame from the first base. Trimming leaves V shorter by 3 bases and J shorter by 2 bases, with the junction holding 4 bases beyond the gene matches. In the germline V gene (reference sequence), CDR1 corresponds to VTNTFY and CDR2 to YDVSTARD. The sequence joins TRGV3 to TRGJ1 or TRGJ2. This sequence originates from a boy under two years old who had congenital heart surgery. Sequenced: Vdelta1+ gamma-delta thymocytes from the thymus. The intended sense of this specimen's cell subset or site label: FACS-sorted CD3+ TCRalphabeta- TCRVdelta1+ TCRVdelta2- thymocytes. In nucleotides, the sequence is TGTGCCACCTGGGACTTCCATTATTATAAGAAACTCTTT. Protein translation: CATWDFHYYKKLF.